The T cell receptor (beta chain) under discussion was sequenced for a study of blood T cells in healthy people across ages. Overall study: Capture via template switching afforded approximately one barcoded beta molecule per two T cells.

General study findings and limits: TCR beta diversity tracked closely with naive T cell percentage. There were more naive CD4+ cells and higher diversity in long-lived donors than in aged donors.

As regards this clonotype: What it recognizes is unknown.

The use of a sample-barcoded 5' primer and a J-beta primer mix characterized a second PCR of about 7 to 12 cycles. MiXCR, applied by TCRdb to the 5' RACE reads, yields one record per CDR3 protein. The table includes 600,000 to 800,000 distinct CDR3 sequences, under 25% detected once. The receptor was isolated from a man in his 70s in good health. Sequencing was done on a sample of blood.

CDR3: CSVIGTEKLFF. The DNA for the CDR3 is TGCAGCGTAATCGGGACAGAAAAACTGTTTTTT. This chain links TRBV29-1 with TRBJ1-4; perhaps TRBD1 as D (6 bases). This CDR3 has 11 residues. Germline V gives CDR1 SQVTM, CDR2 ANQGSEA. V dropped 6 bases and J dropped 8 bases, with 10 bases sitting between them.